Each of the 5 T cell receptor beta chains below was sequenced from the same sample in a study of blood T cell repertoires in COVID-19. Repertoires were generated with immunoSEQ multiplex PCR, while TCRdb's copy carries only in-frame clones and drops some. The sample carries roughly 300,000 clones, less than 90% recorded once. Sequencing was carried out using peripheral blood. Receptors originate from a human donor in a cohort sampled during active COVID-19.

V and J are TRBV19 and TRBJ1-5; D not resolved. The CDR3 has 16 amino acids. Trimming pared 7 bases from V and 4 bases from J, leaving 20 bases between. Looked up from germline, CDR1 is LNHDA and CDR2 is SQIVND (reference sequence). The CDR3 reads CASTLGTGNPNQPQHF. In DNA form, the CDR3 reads TGTGCCAGTACCTTAGGAACCGGGAACCCGAATCAGCCCCAGCATTTT. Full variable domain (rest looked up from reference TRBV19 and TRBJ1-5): DGGITQSPKYLFRKEGQNVTLSCEQNLNHDAMYWYRQDPGQGLRLIYYSQIVNDFQKGDIAEGYSVSREKKESFPLTVTSAQKNPTAFYLCASTLGTGNPNQPQHFGDGTRLSIL.

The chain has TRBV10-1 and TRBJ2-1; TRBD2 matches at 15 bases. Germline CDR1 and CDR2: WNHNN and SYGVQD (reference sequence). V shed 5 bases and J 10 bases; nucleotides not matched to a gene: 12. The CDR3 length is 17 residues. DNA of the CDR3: TGCGCCAGCAGTTTGTCTCCCGGGACTAGCGGGAGGAGGGAGCAGTTCTTC. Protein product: CASSLSPGTSGRREQFF.

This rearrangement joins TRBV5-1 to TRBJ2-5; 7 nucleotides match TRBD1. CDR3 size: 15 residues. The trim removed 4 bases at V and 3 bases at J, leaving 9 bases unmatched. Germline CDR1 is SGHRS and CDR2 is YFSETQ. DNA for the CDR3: TGCGCCAGCAGCGTCCACCAAGGGGGCAAAGAGACCCAGTACTTC. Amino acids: CASSVHQGGKETQYF.

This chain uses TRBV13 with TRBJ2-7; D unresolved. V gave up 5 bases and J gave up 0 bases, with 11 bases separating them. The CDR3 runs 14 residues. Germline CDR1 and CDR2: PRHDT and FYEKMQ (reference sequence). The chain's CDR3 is CASSPAAASYEQYF. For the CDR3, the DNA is TGTGCCAGCAGCCCCGCGGCGGCCTCCTACGAGCAGTACTTC.

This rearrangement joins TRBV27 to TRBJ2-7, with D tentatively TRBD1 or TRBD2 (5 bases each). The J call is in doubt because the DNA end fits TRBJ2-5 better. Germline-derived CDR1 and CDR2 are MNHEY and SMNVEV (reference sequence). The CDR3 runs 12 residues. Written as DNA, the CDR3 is TGTGCCAGCAGCCTTCCGGGACAGACCCAGTACTTC. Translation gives CASSLPGQTQYF.